The 16 T cell receptor beta chains below come from one sample, sequenced in a study of CD8+ T cells in alopecia areata. Extracted RNA was reverse transcribed, and the resulting cDNA served as sequencing template. TCRdb keeps only in-frame clones here, not all; method: immunoSEQ multiplex PCR. The table includes 100,000 or so clones, roughly 60% detected once. Noted treatment: oral pan-JAK inhibitor, 5-10 mg twice daily. The sequencing used CD8+ T cells sorted from blood, collected at approximately week 56, from a patient treated with tofacitinib. The source is a human donor with alopecia areata.

The genes are TRBV5-1 and TRBJ2-5; 10 bases align to TRBD1. Germline-derived CDR1 and CDR2 are SGHRS and YFSETQ. The CDR3 loop spans 17 amino acids. The junction had 10 bases not matched to a gene; V was cut back by 4 bases and J by 1 base. DNA of the CDR3: TGCGCCAGCAGCCCCCGCCTAGGGACAGGGGCCCAAGAGACCCAGTACTTC. Translated, it gives CASSPRLGTGAQETQYF.

The V and J genes are TRBV30 and TRBJ1-2; D is ambiguous. CDR3 size: 13 residues. Germline CDR1 and CDR2: GTSNPN and SVGIG (reference sequence). Trimming removed 3 bases at V and 3 bases at J, with 11 bases between. The DNA of the CDR3 is TGTGCCTGGAGGAAGTCCACCCACTATGGCTACACCTTC. Its protein product is CAWRKSTHYGYTF. The full variable domain, its missing parts supplied by reference TRBV30 and TRBJ1-2, is SQTIHQWPATLVQPVGSPLSLECTVEGTSNPNLYWYRQAAGRGLQLLFYSVGIGQISSEVPQNLSASRPQDRQFILSSKKLLLSDSGFYLCAWRKSTHYGYTFGSGTRLTVV.

The chain combines TRBV9 with TRBJ1-6; D ambiguous. Between the trimmed V and J ends, which lost 3 bases and 7 bases, there was a span of 8 bases. Germline V gene sequence: CDR1 SGDLS, CDR2 YYNGEE. There are 13 residues in the CDR3. DNA of the CDR3: TGTGCCAGCAGCGATCAACAGAATTCACCCCTCCACTTT. Translation: CASSDQQNSPLHF.

This rearrangement joins TRBV6-6 to TRBJ1-1, with no clear D. The CDR3 has 12 amino acids. Germline V gene lookup returns CDR1 MNHNY and CDR2 SVGAGI (reference sequence). Trimming stripped 0 bases from V and 6 bases from J, with 5 bases between. The CDR3 DNA follows: TGTGCCAGCAGTTACTCGACCTCTGAAGCTTTCTTT. Residues: CASSYSTSEAFF.

The CDR3 protein is CSVERGAGEQYF. The CDR3 bases are TGCAGCGTTGAGCGGGGAGCAGGCGAGCAGTACTTC. The V and J genes are TRBV29-1 and TRBJ2-7; the D gene is possibly TRBD2 (6 bases). The CDR3 length is 12 residues. The V and J ends lost 3 bases and 6 bases respectively, with 12 bases between them. CDR1 is SQVTM and CDR2 is ANQGSEA in the germline V gene.

V usage is TRBV19 and J usage is TRBJ1-5; TRBD1 might be the D (5 bases). Germline CDR1 is LNHDA and CDR2 is SQIVND (reference sequence). CDR3 size: 17 residues. The V and J ends lost 3 bases and 0 bases respectively, with 15 bases between them. CDR3 DNA: TGTGCCAGTAGTATTCTACCCGGGACCACTAGCAATCAGCCCCAGCATTTT. It encodes CASSILPGTTSNQPQHF.

As for this clone: Compared with germline, one end of the junction differs, possibly owing to a read error. This rearrangement joins TRBV13 to TRBJ2-3; 9 positions agree with TRBD2. Per germline, CDR1 PRHDT and CDR2 FYEKMQ (reference sequence). The CDR3 is made up of 15 amino acids. CDR3 nucleotides: TGCGCCAGCAGCCGATCTAGCGGGGGCACAGATACGCAGTATTTT. Its protein product is CASSRSSGGTDTQYF.

This clone occurred a few times. The chain joins TRBV6-6 to TRBJ2-3, with D perhaps TRBD2 (5 bases). V lost 2 bases and J lost 5, with 11 bases in between. CDR1 and CDR2 (germline): MNHNY, SVGAGI (reference sequence). This CDR3 comprises 14 residues. The CDR3 DNA reads TGTGCCAGCAGTTACCAAGCGGACGTAGATACGCAGTATTTT. This codes for CASSYQADVDTQYF.

The gene calls are TRBV4-2 and TRBJ1-5; D remains unclear. With 0 bases removed from V and 10 bases from J, the gap between germline ends came to 19 bases. CDR3 length: 16 residues. CDR1 is LGHNA and CDR2 is YNFKEQ in the germline V gene. CDR3 protein: CASSQERVQSPIPQHF. DNA for the CDR3: TGTGCCAGCAGCCAAGAAAGGGTCCAGTCCCCTATACCCCAGCATTTT.

J is TRBJ1-1 and V is TRBV5-6, with no clear D. CDR1 is SGHDT and CDR2 is YYEEEE in the germline V gene. V lost 3 bases to trimming and J lost 7 bases, with 10 bases between them. CDR3 size: 12 residues. CDR3 in amino acids: CASSSMGGEAFF. The CDR3 DNA is TGTGCCAGCAGCTCGATGGGAGGTGAAGCTTTCTTT.

This clone has just a few counts. CDR3 residues: CSVEGGQGTTAEQFF. In nucleotides, the CDR3 is TGCAGCGTTGAAGGTGGGCAGGGGACCACCGCCGAGCAGTTCTTC. The gene calls are TRBV29-1 and TRBJ2-1; D possibly corresponds to TRBD1 (6 bases). Germline-derived CDR1 and CDR2 are SQVTM and ANQGSEA. V lost 1 base, J lost 10 bases, and 20 bases lay in between. The CDR3 runs 15 residues.

The chain combines TRBV5-6 with TRBJ1-1, with D unclear. The germline V gene has CDR1 SGHDT and CDR2 YYEEEE. CDR3 length: 15 amino acids. Trimming shortened V by 0 bases and J by 2 bases, and 11 bases separated the two germline ends. The CDR3 region is CASSLEAVLNTEAFF. CDR3 nucleotides: TGTGCCAGCAGCTTGGAGGCAGTACTAAACACTGAAGCTTTCTTT.

The table lists this clone with a few counts. V is TRBV12-5 and J is TRBJ1-1; unclear D gene. Between the trimmed V and J ends, which lost 7 bases and 0 bases, there was a span of 6 bases. The CDR3 sequence is 12 residues long. Germline V lookup: CDR1 LGHNT, CDR2 FRNRAP. CDR3 in amino acids: CASARVNTEAFF. The DNA of the CDR3 is TGTGCTAGTGCACGGGTGAACACTGAAGCTTTCTTT.

The chain uses TRBV14 and TRBJ1-2; the D gene is possibly TRBD1 (5 bases). The CDR3 runs to 17 residues. V was pared by 6 bases and J by 2 bases, with 22 bases between. Per germline, CDR1 SGHDN and CDR2 FVKESK. The CDR3, as DNA: TGTGCCAGCAGTCACAGCACCGGGACTCGGGGGAACTATGGCTACACCTTC. Residues: CASSHSTGTRGNYGYTF.

CDR3 in amino acids: CASRTLGGEAYTF. CDR3 sequence (DNA): TGTGCCAGCCGCACCCTGGGTGGTGAGGCCTACACCTTC. This rearrangement joins TRBV27 to TRBJ1-2; D not resolved. Trimming cost V 8 bases and J 10 bases, with 20 bases left between them. The CDR3 has 13 residues. Germline CDR1 is MNHEY and CDR2 is SMNVEV (reference sequence).

The chain carries TRBV28 and TRBJ2-2, with 12 bases aligning to TRBD1. With 11 bases clipped from V and 8 bases from J, the junction kept 6 bases outside the gene matches. The CDR3 has 13 residues. In germline, CDR1 is MDHEN, CDR2 SYDVKM. CDR3 sequence (DNA): TGTGCCTGCGGGACAGGGGGCGGTGGGGAGCTGTTTTTT. Translating gives CACGTGGGGELFF. Variable domain in full (rest from reference TRBV28 and TRBJ2-2): DVKVTQSSRYLVKRTGEKVFLECVQDMDHENMFWYRQDPGLGLRLIYFSYDVKMKEKGDIPEGYSVSREKKERFSLILESASTNQTSMYLCACGTGGGGELFFGEGSRLTVL.